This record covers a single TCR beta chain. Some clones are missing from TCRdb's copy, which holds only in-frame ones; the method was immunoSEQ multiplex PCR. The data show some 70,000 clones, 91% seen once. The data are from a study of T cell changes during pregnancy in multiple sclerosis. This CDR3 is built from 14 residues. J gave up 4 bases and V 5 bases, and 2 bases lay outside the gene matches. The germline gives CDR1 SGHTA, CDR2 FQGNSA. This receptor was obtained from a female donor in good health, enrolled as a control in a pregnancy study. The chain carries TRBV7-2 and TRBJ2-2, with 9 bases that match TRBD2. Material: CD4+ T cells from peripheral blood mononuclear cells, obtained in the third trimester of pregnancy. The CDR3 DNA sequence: TGTGCCAGCAGCCCGACTAGCGGCACCGGGGAGCTGTTTTTT. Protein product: CASSPTSGTGELFF. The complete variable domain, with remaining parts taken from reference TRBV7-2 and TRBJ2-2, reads GAGVSQSPSNKVTEKGKDVELRCDPISGHTALYWYRQSLGQGLEFLIYFQGNSAPDKSGLPSDRFSAERTGGSVSTLTIQRTQQEDSAVYLCASSPTSGTGELFFGEGSRLTVL.